This T cell receptor beta chain was documented in a study of CD8+ T cells in alopecia areata. Study background: A regimen of oral tofacitinib, 5 to 10 mg twice daily, was given to treated patients. Whole-study results and caveats: Tofacitinib significantly lowered scalp clonality and expanded CD8+ clones among the top 100. Only one nonresponder was present, which leaves the link between baseline CD8+ expansion and response uncertain.

As regards this clone: Antigen unknown.

Extracted from the samples, RNA was reverse transcribed into cDNA to serve as the sequencing template. Measured with immunoSEQ multiplex PCR; TCRdb has only the in-frame clones, and not every one. The profile shows over 150,000 clones, about 60% of them singletons. Stated treatment: oral pan-JAK inhibitor, 5-10 mg twice daily. Collected material from alopecia areata patients comprised lesional scalp punch biopsies and peripheral blood. The CDR3 has 14 residues. Trimming took 5 bases from V and 5 from J; bases not matched to a gene: 6. Germline assignment: CDR1 SGHTA and CDR2 FQGNSA. J is TRBJ1-5 and V is TRBV7-2, with 7 bases that match TRBD1. The origin of this receptor is a human donor with alopecia areata. The sequencing here drew on CD4+ T cells sorted from blood, taken at week 4, from a patient treated with tofacitinib. The CDR3 reads CASSRGTEYQPQHF. The CDR3 DNA sequence: TGTGCCAGCAGCCGGGGGACAGAATATCAGCCCCAGCATTTT.